Described below is a single TCR beta chain sequence and its context. This clonotype was detected ten times or more. Its antigen is still unknown. The input lacks base qualities; no much larger clone sits a single base away. The data were obtained in a study of T cells in Graves' hyperthyroidism and ophthalmopathy (dated by TCRdb to between 2018 and 2020). In terms of the full investigation: Peripheral blood samples were taken at initial diagnosis, before any treatment was given. TCR V-J signatures able to tell the groups apart were searched for in a discovery cohort of approximately 95 patients, of whom fewer than 45 had Graves' ophthalmopathy and under 65 had stable Graves' hyperthyroidism. Prospective prediction of ophthalmopathy was tested in an independent validation cohort consisting of 18 hyperthyroidism patients and more than 15 patients who later progressed to ophthalmopathy. The 75 to 100 discovery patients were randomly split 7:3 into training and test sets. In addition, the study compared T-cell repertoires in thyroid tissue and in blood from roughly 6 Graves' hyperthyroidism patients. After sampling, hyperthyroidism patients received methimazole starting at 30 mg daily, and ophthalmopathy patients received high-dose intravenous methylprednisolone. The paper describes TCR Vbeta CDR3 sequencing of 135 peripheral blood samples, made up of some 42 ophthalmopathy patients, some 80 hyperthyroidism patients and 17 progressor patients. The full study reports these points: In cross-validation, a model built on a 13 V-J signature told ophthalmopathy apart from stable hyperthyroidism with just under 90% sensitivity and 81% to 82% specificity, and in testing the same model reached 80%/75%. Most expanded thyroid clonotypes (frequency above 0.001) were also detected in blood, suggesting blood repertoires may reflect thyroid immune responses. During validation, the model predicted progression to ophthalmopathy a median of around 7 months ahead of onset, with around 65% sensitivity and almost 75% specificity. No statistical method was used to set the sample size in advance, and investigators knew the group allocation.

The CDR3, from cysteine to phenylalanine, totals 14 residues. CDR3 DNA only is kept here, 42 bases in frame from base 1. The germline V gene (reference sequence) sets CDR1 to SEHNR and CDR2 to FQNEAQ. The junction shows trimming of 10 bases on V and 0 bases on J, plus 15 bases between the germline ends. TCR beta CDR3 regions were amplified from RNA transcripts. A first-round RT-PCR of the TCR CDR3 used the HTBI primer set with the Qiagen OneStep RT-PCR kit. Libraries were constructed in a second round of multiplex PCR, after which size selection and purification were performed. Libraries were sequenced paired-end with 100 bp reads on an Illumina HiSeq2000. Per the original workflow: SOAPnuke was used to process the raw data, removing reads that contained adapters or uncalled bases, had a mean Phred below 15, or lacked an exact match to the constant primer or identifier. COPE v1.2.5 was used to merge high-quality paired reads, and clonotypes were defined as unique nucleotide sequences. MiTCR v1.1 was used to align the clonotypes against IMGT TRBV, TRBD and TRBJ reference segments. The analysis was restricted to V-J combinations with a frequency above 0.0001, which together covered approximately 99% of the repertoires. A TCS score was defined as the ratio of F50 (clonal expansion) to E x V (chaos), with BLOSUM62-based TCRdist applied between CDR3 peptides within each V-J. Welch's t-statistics and random forest reduced roughly 500 V-J features to 13, which were used in a naive Bayes classifier (R e1071). TCRdb trimmed the raw reads at Q25, called clones with MiXCR and kept productive beta chains. Each entry is one CDR3 protein sequence, shown with its most common DNA and genes. The V and J calls, along with clone size, are taken from TCRdb and not from the paper's own processing. The sample table records about 640,000 distinct CDR3 sequences; about a fifth of these occur just once. The leading ten clones occupy around a third of the sample.

Ophthalmopathy patients had moderately to severely active disease, with a Clinical Activity Score of 3 or more, a NOSPECS grade of 4 or more, and a disease duration of less than 3 months. Any patient with an uncontrolled infection, another autoimmune disease, pregnancy or lactation was excluded. Clinical symptoms, serum thyroxine and TRAb, thyroid ultrasound, and orbital computed tomography formed the basis for the diagnoses. PBMCs were isolated from 7.5 to 10 ml of fresh peripheral blood by Ficoll-Paque density gradient centrifugation. Total RNA was extracted using Trizol reagent, and RNA quality was assessed on an Agilent 2100 Bioanalyzer.

The sequence joins TRBV7-9 to TRBJ1-2; D gene: possibly TRBD1, on 6 matching bases. The TCR comes from a man aged 25-40 years with Graves' ophthalmopathy. The sequencing input was blood. The CDR3 region has the sequence CATTKGVTNYGYTF. The nucleotide sequence is TGTGCCACCACCAAGGGGGTAACTAACTATGGCTACACCTTC. With the rest looked up from the reference TRBV7-9 and TRBJ1-2 genes rather than sequenced, the full variable domain is DTGVSQNPRHKITKRGQNVTFRCDPISEHNRLYWYRQTLGQGPEFLTYFQNEAQLEKSRLLSDRFSAERPKGSFSTLEIQRTEQGDSAMYLCATTKGVTNYGYTFGSGTRLTVV.